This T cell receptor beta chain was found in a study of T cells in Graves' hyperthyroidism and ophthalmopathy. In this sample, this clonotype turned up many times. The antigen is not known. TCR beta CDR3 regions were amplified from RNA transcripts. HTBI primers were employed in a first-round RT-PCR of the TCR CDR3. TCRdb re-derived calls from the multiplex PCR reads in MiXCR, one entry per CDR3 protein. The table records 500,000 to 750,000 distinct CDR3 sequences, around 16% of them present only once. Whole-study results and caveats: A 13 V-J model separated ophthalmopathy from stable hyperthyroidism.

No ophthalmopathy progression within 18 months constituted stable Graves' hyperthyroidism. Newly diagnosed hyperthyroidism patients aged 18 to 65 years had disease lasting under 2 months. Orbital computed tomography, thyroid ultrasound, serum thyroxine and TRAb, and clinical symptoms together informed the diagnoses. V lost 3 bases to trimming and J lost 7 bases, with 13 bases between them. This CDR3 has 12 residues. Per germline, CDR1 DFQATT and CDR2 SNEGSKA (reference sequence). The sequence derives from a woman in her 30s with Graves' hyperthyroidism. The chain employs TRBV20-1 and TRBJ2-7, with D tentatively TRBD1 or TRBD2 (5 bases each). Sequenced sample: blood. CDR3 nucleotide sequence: TGCAGTGCTAGTAGAGGGGATGGGGAGCAGTACTTC. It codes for CSASRGDGEQYF.